Listed here is a single T cell receptor (beta chain). Its target antigen remains unknown. Per-base qualities were not stored, and no clone one base away is much larger. The data were obtained in a study of CD8 T cells in Susac syndrome (dated by TCRdb to between 2018 and 2020). In terms of the full investigation: Of the Susac syndrome patients who were sequenced, eight or nine were in clinical remission while six had clinically active disease. At blood withdrawal, Susac syndrome patients were therapy-naive, treated with corticosteroids (with IVIg additionally given to some), or treated with IVIg alone. Repertoire sequencing was used to test whether CD8+ T cell activation and differentiation in Susac syndrome was antigen driven.

High-throughput TCR beta sequencing profiled peripheral blood CD8+ and CD4+ T cells from healthy donors, Susac syndrome patients and multiple sclerosis patients. The Susac syndrome patients fulfilled recently defined diagnostic criteria for definite or probable disease. Bulk CD8+ and CD4+ T cells were purified by magnetic negative isolation, whereas CD8+ TEMRA cells were enriched by FACS. Blood was collected in EDTA tubes and processed within 24 hours, with PBMCs isolated through density gradient centrifugation. PBMCs intended for TCR sequencing were frozen in liquid nitrogen and were later thawed in a 37 degrees C water bath. The sorted or isolated CD4+, CD8+ and CD8+ TEMRA cells had a purity of 90% or higher. Reading from cysteine to phenylalanine, the CDR3 counts 11 amino acids. Here the CDR3 DNA is all that survives: 33 bases in frame from base 1. Reading the germline V gene gives CDR1 SQVTM and CDR2 ANQGSEA. V is reduced by 3 bases and J by 5 bases, leaving a spacing of 7 bases between them.

General study outcomes and caveats: In the CD4+ T cell repertoire of Susac syndrome patients, clonal expansion was not detected. The number of individuals in the TCR sequencing and HLA analysis was acknowledged as relatively small.

RNA was extracted with the RNeasy kit and about 0.5 to 1 ug was reverse transcribed using random hexamers. TCR beta CDR3 regions were amplified with the immunoSEQ multiplex PCR assay covering 54 Vbeta and 13 Jbeta segments. PCR amplification bias was corrected by using a synthetic template baseline for primer optimization and computational correction. In the source study's methods: Reads were annotated to V, D and J genes according to IMGT and were analyzed with immunoSEQ Analyzer, with only productive sequences retained. To calculate clonality, Shannon entropy was normalized by log2 of the number of productive unique sequences and then subtracted from one. Public and private clones were assessed among the 100 most prevalent clones of each patient and control. Clones were defined as Susac-specific when absent from the healthy and MS cohorts, from roughly 1,100 published viral clones and from other ImmuneACCESS disease sequences. TCRdb reworked the public reads: Q25 trimming with fastp, MiXCR clone assembly, productive beta chains retained. Each record represents a unique CDR3 protein, reported with the most common genes and DNA among its rows. What appears here as the V and J calls and clone size reflects TCRdb's work, not the paper's. The sample table contains over 150,000 distinct CDR3 sequences; only one count was recorded for 90% to 97% of them. 0.1% to 0.15% of the sample belongs to the ten largest clones.

This sequence was found in a human donor with Susac syndrome. Sequencing was done on a sample of CD4+ T cells from PBMCs. The sequence links TRBV29-1 to TRBJ1-1, with the D gene not clear enough to name. This receptor carries the CDR3 CSVDERTEAFF. In nucleotide form, the sequence is TGCAGCGTTGACGAGCGGACTGAAGCTTTCTTT. Reference TRBV29-1 and TRBJ1-1 genes cover what lies past the CDR3, so the full variable domain is SAVISQKPSRDICQRGTSLTIQCQVDSQVTMMFWYRQQPGQSLTLIATANQGSEATYESGFVIDKFPISRPNLTFSTLTVSNMSPEDSSIYLCSVDERTEAFFGQGTRLTVV.